Presented here are 30 T cell receptor beta chains from one specimen sequenced in a study of response to subunit inactivated influenza vaccine. TCRdb re-called the RT-PCR reads with MiXCR, one entry per CDR3 protein. Of about 700,000 distinct CDR3 sequences in the sample, approximately 14% were seen once. This sample comprised PBMCs from blood, obtained about 14 days before vaccination. These receptors were taken from a man in his fifties who received an inactivated influenza vaccine.

This clonotype was counted between two and nine times. The V and J genes are TRBV6-5 and TRBJ2-7; possible D gene TRBD2, 6 bases. Germline CDR1 reads MNHEY; CDR2 reads SVGAGI. The CDR3 is 15 amino acids. V was trimmed by 2 bases and J by 3 bases, leaving 14 bases between them. The CDR3 spells CASSYTLARRYEQYF. The CDR3 nucleotides are TGTGCCAGCAGTTACACACTAGCCCGTCGCTACGAGCAGTACTTC.

The chain combines TRBV9 with TRBJ2-3; D not certain. This CDR3 spans 14 amino acids. V shed 3 bases and J shed 0 bases, with 8 bases lying between them. Germline values: CDR1 SGDLS, CDR2 YYNGEE. Written as DNA, the CDR3 is TGTGCCAGCAGCGCGGACGGAAGCACAGATACGCAGTATTTT. Amino acids: CASSADGSTDTQYF.

Ten or more counts support this clonotype. This chain links TRBV24-1 with TRBJ2-1; 13 bases agree with TRBD2. Trimming cost V 3 bases and J 10 bases; bases outside gene matches: 8. Germline V gene sequence: CDR1 KGHDR, CDR2 SFDVKD. CDR3 length: 16 residues. The CDR3: CATSDQLAGGPGEQFF. CDR3 in DNA: TGTGCCACCAGTGATCAACTAGCGGGAGGGCCAGGAGAGCAGTTCTTC.

The genes are TRBV5-1 and TRBJ2-7; 7 bases line up with TRBD1. J was trimmed by 1 base and V by 0 bases; bases with no gene match: 10. The CDR3 extends over 17 amino acids. Looked up from germline, CDR1 is SGHRS and CDR2 is YFSETQ. This CDR3 is CASSLGSRTGPSYEQYF. Here the CDR3 DNA reads TGCGCCAGCAGCTTGGGATCACGGACAGGCCCGTCCTACGAGCAGTACTTC.

This clonotype was recorded many times. The chain employs TRBV24-1 and TRBJ2-4; no clear D gene. The germline V gene has CDR1 KGHDR and CDR2 SFDVKD. The V gene lost 0 bases and the J gene lost 0 bases, with 8 bases spanning the gap. CDR3 length: 16 residues. As DNA, the CDR3 is TGTGCCACCAGTGATTTGGACCTACTAGCCAAAAACATTCAGTACTTC. Protein sequence: CATSDLDLLAKNIQYF.

V and J are TRBV19 and TRBJ2-7; 8 bases are shared with TRBD2. The CDR3 length is 15 residues. J gave up 2 bases and V 5 bases, and 8 bases lay outside the gene matches. The germline gives CDR1 LNHDA, CDR2 SQIVND (reference sequence). CDR3 region: CASSPFFGRAYEQYF. As DNA, the CDR3 is TGTGCCAGTAGTCCATTCTTCGGGAGGGCCTACGAGCAGTACTTC.

This clonotype was found many times. The chain is built from TRBV11-3 and TRBJ2-1, with D tentatively TRBD2 (5 bases). CDR3 length: 14 residues. Germline CDR1 and CDR2: SGHNT and YENEEA. V dropped 6 bases and J dropped 1 base, with 10 bases sitting between them. The CDR3 protein is CASSRRDSYNEQFF. As DNA, the CDR3 is TGTGCCAGCAGTAGACGGGATTCCTACAATGAGCAGTTCTTC.

This clonotype was seen many times. The rearrangement uses TRBV21-1 and TRBJ1-5; the D segment call TRBD1 is taken from the table without a DNA check. TRBV21-1 is a pseudogene. The CDR3 is made up of 16 amino acids. CDR3 bases: TGTGCCAGCAGCAAAGGGGGAGGGGGCGATATTCAGCCCCAGCATTTT. This translates into CASSKGGGGDIQPQHF.

V usage is TRBV9 and J usage is TRBJ2-7; unclear D gene. This CDR3 comprises 14 residues. CDR1 is SGDLS and CDR2 is YYNGEE in the germline V gene. With 1 base removed from V and 0 bases from J, the gap between germline ends came to 8 bases. The CDR3: CASSVTWSSYEQYF. In nucleotides, the CDR3 is TGTGCCAGCAGCGTAACATGGAGCTCCTACGAGCAGTACTTC.

This clonotype was observed a few times. This sequence joins TRBV11-2 and TRBJ2-1; no definite D call. Trimming removed 5 bases at V and 4 bases at J, with 18 bases between. Germline V gives CDR1 SGHAT, CDR2 FQNNGV. The CDR3 is 16 residues long. The DNA for the CDR3 is TGTGCCAGCAGCCAACGCCCCTCCGATTTATACAATGAGCAGTTCTTC. Amino acids: CASSQRPSDLYNEQFF.

This clonotype was seen repeatedly, ten times or more. This chain links TRBV18 with TRBJ2-1; tentative D call: TRBD1 (6 bases). Trimming removed 0 bases from V and 8 bases from J, with 11 bases in between. CDR3 length: 14 residues. CDR1 is KGHSH, CDR2 LQKENI, per germline. The CDR3 bases are TGTGCCAGCTCACCACCACAGGGTTCGGATGAGCAGTTCTTC. Its protein is CASSPPQGSDEQFF.

The chain is built from TRBV27 and TRBJ1-6, with 10 bases fitting TRBD1. The germline V gene has CDR1 MNHEY and CDR2 SMNVEV (reference sequence). The CDR3 length is 21 residues. Trimming cost V 0 bases and J 9 bases; bases outside gene matches: 20. CDR3 sequence: CASSLSPPGQGRNKRGSPLHF. The CDR3 DNA sequence: TGTGCCAGCAGTTTATCCCCCCCGGGACAGGGGCGTAACAAGAGGGGTTCACCCCTCCACTTT.

V is TRBV12-3 or TRBV12-4 and J is TRBJ1-2; D unclear. CDR3 length: 13 residues. V was pared by 6 bases and J by 8 bases, with 16 bases between. The CDR3 sequence is CASSPHSGLGYTF. Written as DNA, the CDR3 is TGTGCCAGCAGCCCCCACTCGGGGTTGGGCTACACCTTC.

The chain combines TRBV7-2 with TRBJ2-2; D might be TRBD2 (7 bases). The CDR3 is 16 residues long. Trimming took 3 bases from V and 7 from J, leaving 18 bases between them. Germline CDR1 and CDR2: SGHTA and FQGNSA. The CDR3 here is CASSFTGIGGVGELFF. CDR3 in DNA: TGTGCCAGCAGCTTCACCGGGATAGGGGGGGTCGGGGAGCTGTTTTTT.

This chain joins TRBV20-1 and TRBJ2-3, with D perhaps given as TRBD1 or TRBD2 (5 bases each). The CDR3 has 16 amino acids. Germline lookup yields CDR1 DFQATT and CDR2 SNEGSKA (reference sequence). Trimming pared 0 bases from V and 6 bases from J, leaving 19 bases between. This CDR3 reads CSARDLRGGFTDTQYF. The CDR3 bases are TGCAGTGCTAGAGATCTTCGGGGCGGGTTCACGGATACGCAGTATTTT.

This clonotype was seen more than once but under ten times. The V gene is TRBV6-5, the J gene TRBJ1-5; D is unresolved. V dropped 0 bases and J dropped 5 bases, with 11 bases sitting between them. This CDR3 has 15 residues. Germline CDR1 reads MNHEY; CDR2 reads SVGAGI. The CDR3 region is CASSYSLYGDQPQHF. The CDR3 DNA reads as TGTGCCAGCAGTTACTCGTTGTACGGGGATCAGCCCCAGCATTTT.

In its sample, this clonotype was seen a few times. The chain links TRBV15 to TRBJ2-7; 8 nucleotides align to TRBD2. Germline CDR1 LNHNV, CDR2 YYDKDF (reference sequence). The V gene end was trimmed by 8 bases and the J gene end by 7 bases; junction bases not matched to a gene: 16. The CDR3 consists of 15 residues. The CDR3: CATDPGRGTAEEQYF. For the CDR3, the DNA is TGTGCCACCGACCCCGGGAGGGGGACCGCCGAAGAGCAGTACTTC.

Only a few counts were recorded for this clonotype. The chain employs TRBV6-2 or TRBV6-3 and TRBJ2-3, with 7 bases matching TRBD1. V shed 5 bases, J shed 4 bases, and the junction held 15 bases outside the gene matches. CDR1 MNHEY and CDR2 SVGEGT come from the germline V gene. The CDR3 runs to 17 residues. The CDR3 DNA follows: TGTGCCAGCAGTACCCCAAGGGGGCGTCGTGGTTCAGATACGCAGTATTTT. Its translation: CASSTPRGRRGSDTQYF.

The chain is built from TRBV18 and TRBJ2-1; TRBD2 might be the D (5 bases). The CDR3 length is 13 residues. Germline lookup yields CDR1 KGHSH and CDR2 LQKENI. V was shortened by 6 bases and J by 5 bases, with 11 bases between the two germline ends. The CDR3 spells CASSRRTDNEQFF. The DNA of the CDR3 is TGTGCCAGCTCGCGGAGGACCGACAATGAGCAGTTCTTC.

This clonotype was picked up many times. This chain joins TRBV6-2 or TRBV6-3 and TRBJ2-1; TRBD1 agrees at 12 bases. CDR3 length: 19 amino acids. The V gene end was trimmed by 1 base and the J gene end by 0 bases; junction bases not matched to a gene: 7. The V gene's germline CDR1 is MNHEY and CDR2 SVGEGT. The CDR3 nucleotides read TGTGCCAGCAGTTACTTCGGCCCGGGACAGGGGGCCTCCTACAATGAGCAGTTCTTC. Protein product: CASSYFGPGQGASYNEQFF.

At least ten counts were recorded for this clonotype. The chain couples TRBV2 to TRBJ2-7; TRBD1 matches at 8 bases. The CDR3 has 13 residues. The V gene end was trimmed by 10 bases and the J gene end by 0 bases; junction bases not matched to a gene: 5. Germline V gene sequence: CDR1 SNHLY, CDR2 FYNNEI. The CDR3 here is CATGQGISYEQYF. CDR3 bases: TGTGCCACCGGACAGGGCATCTCCTACGAGCAGTACTTC. Full variable domain (outside the CDR3, taken from reference TRBV2 and TRBJ2-7): EPEVTQTPSHQVTQMGQEVILRCVPISNHLYFYWYRQILGQKVEFLVSFYNNEISEKSEIFDDQFSVERPDGSNFTLKIRSTKLEDSAMYFCATGQGISYEQYFGPGTRLTVT.

This clonotype appeared a few times. This sequence joins TRBV5-1 and TRBJ2-2, with D possibly being TRBD2 (5 bases). V was cut by 3 bases and J by 0 bases, with 9 bases left in between. Germline V gene sequence: CDR1 SGHRS, CDR2 YFSETQ. This CDR3 contains 15 residues. The chain's CDR3 is CASSYRTANTGELFF. The CDR3 DNA is TGCGCCAGCAGCTATCGGACTGCGAACACCGGGGAGCTGTTTTTT.

J is TRBJ2-2 and V is TRBV2, with TRBD2 matching over 10 bases. CDR3 length equals 14 residues. The germline V gene has CDR1 SNHLY and CDR2 FYNNEI. Germline trimming cut 10 bases from V and 6 bases from J; bases unmatched to any gene: 8. The CDR3 loop reads CAILAGEGSGELFF. In DNA, the CDR3 is TGTGCCATCCTAGCGGGAGAGGGATCCGGGGAGCTGTTTTTT.

V usage is TRBV6-1 and J usage is TRBJ2-3, with D perhaps TRBD1 (5 bases). The V gene's germline CDR1 is MNHNS and CDR2 SASEGT. Between the trimmed V and J ends, which lost 6 bases and 4 bases, there was a span of 11 bases. CDR3 size: 13 residues. The CDR3 loop is CASSTSGSDTQYF. The CDR3 DNA reads as TGTGCCAGCAGCACGTCAGGGTCAGATACGCAGTATTTT.

The rearrangement joins TRBV7-3 to TRBJ2-4; 7 positions match TRBD1. Losses at the gene ends were 1 base for V and 8 bases for J; bases not matched to a gene: 2. CDR3 size: 13 residues. Germline V gene data show CDR1 as SGHTA and CDR2 as FQGTGA. The CDR3 DNA reads TGTGCCAGCAGCTTAAGCGACAGGGACATTCAGTACTTC. Residues: CASSLSDRDIQYF. The whole variable domain, filled in from reference TRBV7-3 and TRBJ2-4, reads GAGVSQTPSNKVTEKGKYVELRCDPISGHTALYWYRQSLGQGPEFLIYFQGTGAADDSGLPNDRFFAVRPEGSVSTLKIQRTERGDSAVYLCASSLSDRDIQYFGAGTRLSVL.

This clonotype was recorded at least ten times. This rearrangement joins TRBV10-3 to TRBJ2-3; 9 nucleotides align to TRBD2. The CDR3 consists of 14 residues. V gave up 10 bases and J gave up 0 bases; unmatched junction bases: 5. Per germline, CDR1 ENHRY and CDR2 SYGVKD. CDR3 DNA sequence: TGTGCCACATGGGGGACTAGCAGCACAGATACGCAGTATTTT. As protein: CATWGTSSTDTQYF.

This clonotype was observed a few times. The chain is built from TRBV7-6 and TRBJ2-5, with D unclear. The CDR3 extends over 14 amino acids. V was clipped by 1 base and J by 0 bases, with 6 bases between them. Germline V gene lookup returns CDR1 SGHVS and CDR2 FNYEAQ. The CDR3: CASSLVPYQETQYF. The DNA of the CDR3 is TGTGCCAGCAGCTTAGTCCCGTACCAAGAGACCCAGTACTTC.

This clonotype turned up a few times. V usage is TRBV11-2 and J usage is TRBJ2-7; TRBD1 matches 7 bases. Germline CDR1 SGHAT, CDR2 FQNNGV. Trimming removed 3 bases from V and 2 bases from J; junction bases left unmatched: 7. There are 15 residues in the CDR3. The CDR3 DNA sequence: TGTGCCAGCAGCTTCGCATACAGGGGCACCTACGAGCAGTACTTC. It codes for CASSFAYRGTYEQYF.

This clonotype was counted a single time. The chain joins TRBV2 to TRBJ2-3; the match to TRBD2 covers 10 bases. CDR1 and CDR2 from the germline V gene are SNHLY and FYNNEI. The V gene end was trimmed by 7 bases and the J gene end by 2 bases; junction bases not matched to a gene: 6. CDR3 length: 15 residues. CDR3 DNA: TGTGCCAGCAACCTAGCGGGGGTTCACACAGATACGCAGTATTTT. Amino acids: CASNLAGVHTDTQYF.

The chain carries TRBV7-8 and TRBJ2-1, with D unclear. The V end lost 2 bases, the J end lost 5 bases, and 16 bases lay between the germline ends. CDR1 and CDR2 from the germline V gene are SGHVS and FQNEAQ. The CDR3 loop spans 16 amino acids. CDR3 residues: CASSLLDLGIHNEQFF. The CDR3 nucleotides are TGTGCCAGCAGCTTACTTGATTTGGGAATTCACAATGAGCAGTTCTTC.